This T cell receptor beta chain is from a study of early T cells in non-severe SARS-CoV-2 infection. For the study at large: Alpha and beta chains were unpaired, from unsorted whole-blood bulk RNA. Study-wide findings and caveats: CD4 and private specificities were missed by VDJdb matching, which favored anti-spike CD8 responses.

Individual cDNA molecules were tagged with unique molecular identifiers. MiXCR, applied by TCRdb to the 5' RACE reads, yields one record per CDR3 protein. The repertoire holds about 21,000 distinct CDR3 sequences, with 4% to 5% as singletons. CDR3 length equals 15 residues. Germline V gene data show CDR1 as LGHNA and CDR2 as YSLEER. V lost 0 bases and J lost 4, with 11 bases in between. This clonotype has only a few counts. Its antigen is not identified. V gene TRBV4-3 combines with J gene TRBJ2-3, with D possibly matching TRBD1 (6 bases). The sequence was collected from an adult who was a healthcare worker with PCR-confirmed SARS-CoV-2 infection or an uninfected control (not recorded which). What was sequenced was whole blood. The CDR3: CASSQDHRAPDTQYF. The DNA of the CDR3 is TGCGCCAGCAGCCAAGACCACAGGGCACCAGATACGCAGTATTTT.